A selection of T cell receptor beta chains follows, all from one sample in a study of T cells after yellow fever vaccination. TCRdb reprocessed the 5' RACE reads via MiXCR and lists one record per CDR3 protein. This table has fewer than 350,000 distinct CDR3 sequences, 3.5% to 5% appearing once. The sequenced sample was PBMCs, obtained 15 days after the yellow fever booster vaccination. Receptor source: a man between 18 and 29 years old who received the YFV17D yellow fever vaccine. CDR3s include the opening cysteine and the closing phenylalanine or tryptophan. The D gene is left open where the match is weak. Only part of the rows carry a size: once, few, many, or a class if the clone is expanded.

TGTGCCACCAGCAGAGGAGGCGGGAACGCACAGTATTTT,CATSRGGGNAQYF,TRBJ2-3,TRBV15,many,-
TGTGCCAGCTCACTAAGGCTAGCGGGATCGAACACCGGGGAGCTGTTTTTT,CASSLRLAGSNTGELFF,TRBJ2-2,TRBV18,many,TRBD2
TGTGCCTGGGGTCTAGCGACCCGGGAGACCCAGTACTTC,CAWGLATRETQYF,TRBJ2-5,TRBV30,-,-
TGTGCCAGCAGCCTGGACAGTCCGCGGTGGGACAATCAGCCCCAGCATTTT,CASSLDSPRWDNQPQHF,TRBJ1-5,TRBV28,-,-
TGCAGTGCTGAGCAGATGGCGGGGGGCAATGAGCAGTTCTTC,CSAEQMAGGNEQFF,TRBJ2-1,TRBV20-1,-,TRBD2
TGTGCCAGCAGCGTAGCAGGGCCTAATGAAAAACTGTTTTTT,CASSVAGPNEKLFF,TRBJ1-4,TRBV9,many,-
TGCGCCAGCAGTCAATCTTGGGATGGCTACACCTTC,CASSQSWDGYTF,TRBJ1-2,TRBV23-1,few,-
TGTGCCAGCAGCTTAACGCAGGGGAACACTGAAGCTTTCTTT,CASSLTQGNTEAFF,TRBJ1-1,TRBV7-2,many,-
TGCAGTGCCGGCCCCCCCCCAGGGACTAGCGGTACCTACGAGCAGTACTTC,CSAGPPPGTSGTYEQYF,TRBJ2-7,TRBV20-1,many,TRBD2
TGCGCCAGCAGCTTATCGGACAGGGTGATCAATGAGCAGTTCTTC,CASSLSDRVINEQFF,TRBJ2-1,TRBV5-1,few,TRBD1
TGTGCCAGCAGTTTATTAGGGTATAGCAATCAGCCCCAGCATTTT,CASSLLGYSNQPQHF,TRBJ1-5,TRBV27,-,-
TGTGCCAGCAGCTTGGAGTGGGTTGGCGATGAGCAGTTCTTC,CASSLEWVGDEQFF,TRBJ2-1,TRBV5-5,few,-
TGCGCCAGCAGCCCTACCCCTAGGAACACTGAAGCTTTCTTT,CASSPTPRNTEAFF,TRBJ1-1,TRBV5-1,many,-
TGTGCCAGCAGTCCAGGGGGGCGGGGGTCTACCTACGAGCAGTACTTC,CASSPGGRGSTYEQYF,TRBJ2-7,TRBV27,many,-
TGCAGTGCTAGAGGAGCGCTCTCGACGCAAGAGACCCAGTACTTC,CSARGALSTQETQYF,TRBJ2-5,TRBV20-1,-,-
TGCGCCAGCAGCGGGGAAGTCATCGCGAACACCGGGGAGCTGTTTTTT,CASSGEVIANTGELFF,TRBJ2-2,TRBV5-1,many,-
TGCGCCAGCAGCCAAGATTTAATTACCGGGACGGCTTCCTACGAGCAGTACTTC,CASSQDLITGTASYEQYF,TRBJ2-7,TRBV4-3,many,-
TGTGCCAGCAGCCAAGGATCAGGCAGAAGCAATCAGCCCCAGCATTTT,CASSQGSGRSNQPQHF,TRBJ1-5,TRBV3-1,-,-
TGCGCCAGCAGCCAAGAACCGGGAGCACTGGTTGAAAAACTGTTTTTT,CASSQEPGALVEKLFF,TRBJ1-4,TRBV4-1,-,-
TGCGCCAGCAGCCAAGAATTCAACTACGAGCAGTACTTC,CASSQEFNYEQYF,TRBJ2-7,TRBV4-1,many,-
TGCGCCAGCAGCCAAGACGGAGAGGGTGACGAGCAGTACTTC,CASSQDGEGDEQYF,TRBJ2-7,TRBV4-3,many,-
TGCAGTGCTAGAGATATGGACCCCTCTGGAAACACCATATATTTT,CSARDMDPSGNTIYF,TRBJ1-3,TRBV20-1,many,-
TGCAGCGTTGGCGGAGTGGGGGGCCTCACCGGGGAGCTGTTTTTT,CSVGGVGGLTGELFF,TRBJ2-2,TRBV29-1,many,-
TGTGCCACCAGCAGAGATATGGCGCGGGAACAGCCCCAGCATTTT,CATSRDMAREQPQHF,TRBJ1-5,TRBV15,few,-
TGCAGTGCTAGGATTGGGCCTCACGACAATGAGCAGTTCTTC,CSARIGPHDNEQFF,TRBJ2-1,TRBV20-1,medium-sized,-
TGTGCCAGCTCACCACCGGCGGCTCCGGGTGGCTACACCTTC,CASSPPAAPGGYTF,TRBJ1-2,TRBV18,-,-
TGCGCCAGCAGCCAAGAATACGACGGGGAGACCCAGTACTTC,CASSQEYDGETQYF,TRBJ2-5,TRBV4-3,few,-
TGTGCCAGCAGGTGGGCCCGGTGCCAGACCCAGTACTTC,CASRWARCQTQYF,TRBJ2-5,TRBV21-1,-,-
TGTGCCAGCAGCGTAGCCCCAGCGGGGCCCTACGAGCAGTACTTC,CASSVAPAGPYEQYF,TRBJ2-7,TRBV9,-,TRBD2
TGTGCCAGCAGTTATTATCCCACCTACACTGAAGCTTTCTTT,CASSYYPTYTEAFF,TRBJ1-1,TRBV6-2/TRBV6-3,-,-
TGCGCCAGCAGCAGGCAACATATGAACACTGAAGCTTTCTTT,CASSRQHMNTEAFF,TRBJ1-1,TRBV4-3,many,-